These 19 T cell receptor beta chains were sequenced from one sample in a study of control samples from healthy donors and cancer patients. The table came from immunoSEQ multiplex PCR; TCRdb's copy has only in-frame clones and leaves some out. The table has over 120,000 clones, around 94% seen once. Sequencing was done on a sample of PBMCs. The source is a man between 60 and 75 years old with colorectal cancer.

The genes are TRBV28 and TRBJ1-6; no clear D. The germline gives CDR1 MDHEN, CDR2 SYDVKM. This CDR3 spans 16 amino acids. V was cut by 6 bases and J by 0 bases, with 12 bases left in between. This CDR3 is CASRTTGSSYNSPLHF. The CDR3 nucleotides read TGTGCCAGCAGGACAACCGGCAGCTCCTATAATTCACCCCTCCACTTT.

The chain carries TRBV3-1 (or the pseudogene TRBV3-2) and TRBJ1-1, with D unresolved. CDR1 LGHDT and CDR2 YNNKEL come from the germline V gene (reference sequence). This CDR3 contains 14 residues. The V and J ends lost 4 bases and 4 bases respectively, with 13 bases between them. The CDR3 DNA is TGTGCCAGCAGCCTCCATGGACCGACCACTGAAGCTTTCTTT. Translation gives CASSLHGPTTEAFF.

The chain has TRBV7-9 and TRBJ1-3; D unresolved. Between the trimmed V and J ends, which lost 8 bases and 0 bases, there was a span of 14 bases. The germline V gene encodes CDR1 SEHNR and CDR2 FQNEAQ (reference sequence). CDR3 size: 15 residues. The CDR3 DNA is TGTGCCAGCTACACTTTAGGGAGCTCTGGAAACACCATATATTTT. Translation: CASYTLGSSGNTIYF.

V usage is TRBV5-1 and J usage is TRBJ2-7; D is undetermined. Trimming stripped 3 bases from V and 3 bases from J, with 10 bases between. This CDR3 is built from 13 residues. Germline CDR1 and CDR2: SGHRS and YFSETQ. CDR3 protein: CASSSSNYYEQYF. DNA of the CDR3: TGCGCCAGCAGCTCGTCGAACTACTACGAGCAGTACTTC.

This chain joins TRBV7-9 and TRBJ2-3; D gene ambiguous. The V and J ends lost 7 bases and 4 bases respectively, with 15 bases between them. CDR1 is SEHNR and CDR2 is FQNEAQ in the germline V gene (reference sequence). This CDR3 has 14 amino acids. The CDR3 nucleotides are TGTGCCAGCACCCCGTCCAGTGCGGCAGATACGCAGTATTTT. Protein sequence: CASTPSSAADTQYF.

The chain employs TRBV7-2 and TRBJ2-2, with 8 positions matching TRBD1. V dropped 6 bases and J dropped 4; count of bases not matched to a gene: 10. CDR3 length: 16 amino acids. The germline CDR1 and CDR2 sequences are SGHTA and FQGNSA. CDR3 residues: CASRTGTGLLTGELFF. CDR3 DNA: TGTGCCAGCAGAACCGGGACAGGCCTTCTCACCGGGGAGCTGTTTTTT.

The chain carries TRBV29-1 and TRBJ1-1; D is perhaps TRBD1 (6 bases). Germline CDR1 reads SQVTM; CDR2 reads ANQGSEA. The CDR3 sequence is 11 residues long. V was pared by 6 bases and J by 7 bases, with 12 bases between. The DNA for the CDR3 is TGCAGCGTCAAACAGGGAATTGAAGCTTTCTTT. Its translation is CSVKQGIEAFF.

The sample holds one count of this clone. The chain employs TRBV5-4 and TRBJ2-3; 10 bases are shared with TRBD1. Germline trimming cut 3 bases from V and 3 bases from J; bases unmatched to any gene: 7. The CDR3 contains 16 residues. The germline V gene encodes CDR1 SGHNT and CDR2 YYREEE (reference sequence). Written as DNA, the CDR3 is TGTGCCAGCAGCTCCGTTGGACAGGGGGGGACAGATACGCAGTATTTT. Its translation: CASSSVGQGGTDTQYF.

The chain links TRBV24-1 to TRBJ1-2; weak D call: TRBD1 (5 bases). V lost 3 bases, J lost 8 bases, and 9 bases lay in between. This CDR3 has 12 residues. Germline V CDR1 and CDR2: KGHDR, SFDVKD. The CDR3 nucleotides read TGTGCCACCAGTGATATGGGGGAAGGCTACACCTTC. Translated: CATSDMGEGYTF.

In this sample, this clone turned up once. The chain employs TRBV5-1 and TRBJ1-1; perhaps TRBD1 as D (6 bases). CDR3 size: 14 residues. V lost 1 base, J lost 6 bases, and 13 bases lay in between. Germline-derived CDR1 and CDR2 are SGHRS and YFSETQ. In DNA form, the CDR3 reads TGCGCCAGCAGCTTGATGGGGGGCGACGCTGAAGCTTTCTTT. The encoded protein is CASSLMGGDAEAFF.

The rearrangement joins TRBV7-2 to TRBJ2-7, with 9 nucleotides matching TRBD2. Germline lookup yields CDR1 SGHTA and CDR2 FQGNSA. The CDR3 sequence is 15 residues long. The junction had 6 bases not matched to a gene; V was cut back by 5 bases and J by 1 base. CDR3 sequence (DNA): TGTGCCAGCAGCCCCGGCGGGGGGGGATCCTACGAGCAGTACTTC. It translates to CASSPGGGGSYEQYF.

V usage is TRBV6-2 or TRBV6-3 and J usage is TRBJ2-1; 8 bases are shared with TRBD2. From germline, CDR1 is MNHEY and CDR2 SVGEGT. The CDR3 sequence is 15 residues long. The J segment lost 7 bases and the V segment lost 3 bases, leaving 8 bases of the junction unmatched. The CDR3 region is CASSYVAGPRNEQFF. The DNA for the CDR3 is TGTGCCAGCAGTTATGTAGCGGGGCCGAGGAATGAGCAGTTCTTC.

CDR3 bases: TGCGCCAGCAGCTCCGGGACAGCAAACCAAGAGACCCAGTACTTC. Translation gives CASSSGTANQETQYF. This chain connects TRBV5-1 to TRBJ2-5, with 7 nucleotides matching TRBD1. Germline CDR1 reads SGHRS; CDR2 reads YFSETQ. This CDR3 is 15 amino acids long. The J segment lost 0 bases and the V segment lost 3 bases, leaving 5 bases of the junction unmatched.

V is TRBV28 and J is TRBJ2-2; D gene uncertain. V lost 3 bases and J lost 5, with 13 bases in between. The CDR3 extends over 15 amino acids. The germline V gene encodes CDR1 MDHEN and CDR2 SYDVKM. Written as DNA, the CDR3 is TGTGCCAGCAGTTTGACCGCGGTTCCGACCGGGGAGCTGTTTTTT. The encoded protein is CASSLTAVPTGELFF.

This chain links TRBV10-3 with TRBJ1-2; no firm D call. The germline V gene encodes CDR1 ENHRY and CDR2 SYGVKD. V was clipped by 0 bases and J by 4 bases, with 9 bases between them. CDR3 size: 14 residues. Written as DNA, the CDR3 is TGTGCCATCAGTGAGTCCGTCAGTATCTATGGCTACACCTTC. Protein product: CAISESVSIYGYTF.

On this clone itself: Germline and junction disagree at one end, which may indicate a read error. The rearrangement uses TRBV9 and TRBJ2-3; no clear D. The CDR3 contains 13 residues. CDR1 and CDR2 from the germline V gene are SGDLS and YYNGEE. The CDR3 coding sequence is TGTGCCAGCAGCGGGGGTCGCACAGATACGCGGTATTTT. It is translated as CASSGGRTDTRYF.

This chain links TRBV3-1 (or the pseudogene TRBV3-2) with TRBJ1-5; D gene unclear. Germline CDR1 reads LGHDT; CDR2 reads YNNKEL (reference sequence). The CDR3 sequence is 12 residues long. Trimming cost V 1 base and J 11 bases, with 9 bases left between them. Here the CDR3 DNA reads TGTGCCAGCAGCCAAGGGGTCGGGACCCAGCATTTT. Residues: CASSQGVGTQHF.

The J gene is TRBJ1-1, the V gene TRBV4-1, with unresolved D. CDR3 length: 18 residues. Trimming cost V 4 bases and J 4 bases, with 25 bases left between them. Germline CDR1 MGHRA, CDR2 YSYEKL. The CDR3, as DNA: TGCGCCAGCAGCCGGACCCTTGGGTCTCGGGAGGGTATCACTGAAGCTTTCTTT. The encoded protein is CASSRTLGSREGITEAFF.

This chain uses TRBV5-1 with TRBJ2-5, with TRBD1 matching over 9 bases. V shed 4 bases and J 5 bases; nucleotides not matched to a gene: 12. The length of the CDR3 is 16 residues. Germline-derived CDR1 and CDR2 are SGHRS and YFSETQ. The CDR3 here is CASSRGDRATRETQYF. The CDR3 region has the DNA TGCGCCAGCAGCCGAGGGGACAGGGCCACCAGGGAGACCCAGTACTTC.